This T cell receptor beta chain came from a study of Ad26.COV2.S vaccination and SARS-CoV-2 variants (dated by TCRdb to about 2021). Study-wide context: Vaccine-arm donors came from COV1001, a multicentre, randomized, double-blind, placebo-controlled phase I-IIa trial of Ad26.COV2.S in healthy adults. Ad26.COV2.S was administered intramuscularly at 5 x 10^10 or 1 x 10^11 viral particles, either as a single shot or as two shots given 56 days apart. Sequencing of the TCRbeta repertoire served to evaluate the specificity and breadth of SARS-CoV-2-reactive T cell receptors following Ad26.COV2.S vaccination. A total of 32 samples were included in the TCR-sequenced set, comprising around 19 Ad26.COV2.S vaccine recipients, 5 placebo recipients and 8 SARS-CoV-2 convalescent individuals. Participants in the trial were split at random into five groups of five each, receiving low-dose or high-dose Ad26.COV2.S once or twice, or else placebo on both occasions. Investigators remained blinded to trial group allocation during experiments and outcome assessment.

In the case of this clone: The clone's antigen remains unknown. Nothing much larger sits one base from this clone, and base qualities are not available.

TCRbeta CDR3 regions were sequenced with the immunoSEQ Assay. After extraction, genomic DNA underwent amplification by bias-controlled multiplex PCR, followed by high-throughput sequencing. The paper's processing steps were these. To quantify the absolute abundance of each unique TCRbeta CDR3 region, sequences were collapsed and filtered. Usable DNA was measured by amplifying reference genes present in all nucleated cells, and TCRbeta template counts were normalized to that usable DNA to estimate T cell fraction. Repertoire TCRs were annotated as SARS-CoV-2-specific when V gene, CDR3 amino acid sequence and J gene were exactly matched to a known reactive TCR set. The reference SARS-CoV-2 TCR set was derived from MIRA and filtered for enrichment in COVID-19-positive ImmuneCODE repertoires, a step that removed public or cross-reactive TCRs. Using the MIRA antigens, annotated TCRs were further analysed by specific ORF or by position within an ORF. Breadth was defined as annotated unique rearrangements over total unique productive rearrangements; depth was the summed frequency of those rearrangements. Two-sided Wilcoxon rank-sum tests were applied when comparing TCR breadth between groups. What TCRdb holds here is the immuneACCESS table cut down to in-frame rearrangements. Part of the clones is not present; checked against another copy, under half of the missing clones reflect an unresolved V gene, and the others are unexplained. The V and J calls and the clone size are those of that table, but D and trimming were determined from the DNA. The sample records around 500,000 clones, about 89% of which are singletons. Of the sample, about 1.7% falls within the top ten clones.

The paper's findings and limits, for the study overall: Comparable non-spike TCR breadth was observed between vaccine and placebo recipients, consistent with only spike being contained in the vaccine. The study was not powered to compare responses between vaccine doses or regimens. Substantial breadth of spike-specific CD8+ and CD4+ T cell responses was reported after vaccination. According to the authors, total T cell responses may have been underestimated by the TCR breadth and depth analyses. Ad26.COV2.S recipients had higher spike-specific TCR breadth than placebo recipients (P = 0.0014).

Taken from cysteine to phenylalanine, the CDR3 has 13 residues. The CDR3 DNA has 39 bases and is translated from base 1. V is reduced by 5 bases and J by 9 bases, leaving a spacing of 13 bases between them. The CDR1 and CDR2 encoded by the germline V gene (reference sequence) are MNHEY and SMNVEV. Explained via the paper, the treatment or condition label denotes: some 20 received Ad26.COV2.S at low or high dose, single or two shots; roughly five received placebo; per-sample allocation not given. For vaccine and placebo recipients, repertoires were sequenced using samples collected on day 63 after the first injection. Cohort 1b enrolled 25 adults aged 18-55 years at a single site in Boston, USA, between 29 July and 7 August 2020. As a vaccine, Ad26.COV2.S was a replication-incompetent adenovirus type 26 vector that expressed a prefusion-stabilized SARS-CoV-2 spike protein derived from the original Wuhan strain.

The material sequenced was peripheral blood, taken in a trial of Ad26.COV2.S vaccine versus placebo. The chain was built from TRBV27 and TRBJ1-4, with a tentative D gene TRBD1 over 5 matching bases. The clonotype comes from a person aged 18-65 years who received the Ad26.COV2.S COVID-19 vaccine or a placebo. In nucleotides, the sequence is TGTGCCAGCAGTGGGACGTCCTTGCAAAAACTGTTTTTT. This codes for CASSGTSLQKLFF.